This TCR beta chain was observed in a study of control samples from healthy donors and cancer patients. The J segment lost 4 bases and the V segment lost 4 bases, leaving 7 bases of the junction unmatched. The CDR3 is 15 amino acids. Germline V lookup: CDR1 MDHEN, CDR2 SYDVKM. Assay: immunoSEQ multiplex PCR; the TCRdb copy retains only in-frame clones and omits some. The data show some 120,000 clones, about 95% seen once. Sequencing was done on a sample of blood. This sequence was found in a man aged 25-45 years in good health. The chain links TRBV28 to TRBJ1-5, with TRBD1 matching over 7 bases. CDR3 DNA: TGTGCCAGCAGTTCCGGGACAGCTGGAAATCAGCCCCAGCATTTT. This codes for CASSSGTAGNQPQHF.